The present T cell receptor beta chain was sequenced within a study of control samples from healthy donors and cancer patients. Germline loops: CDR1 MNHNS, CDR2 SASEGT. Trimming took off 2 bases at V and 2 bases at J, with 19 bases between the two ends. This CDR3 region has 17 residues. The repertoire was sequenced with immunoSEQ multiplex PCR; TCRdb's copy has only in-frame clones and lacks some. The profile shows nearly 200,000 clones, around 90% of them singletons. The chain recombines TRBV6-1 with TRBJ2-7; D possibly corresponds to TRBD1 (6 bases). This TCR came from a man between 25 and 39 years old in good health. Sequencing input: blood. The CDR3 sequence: CASSERTAQSPTYEQYF. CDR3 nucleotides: TGTGCCAGCAGTGAAAGGACAGCCCAAAGCCCAACCTACGAGCAGTACTTC.